The sequence of this T cell receptor (beta chain) was determined in a study of T cell changes during pregnancy in multiple sclerosis. V shed 5 bases and J shed 0 bases, with 11 bases lying between them. This CDR3 spans 15 amino acids. Germline lookup yields CDR1 MNHNS and CDR2 SASEGT. TCRdb's table, derived via immunoSEQ multiplex PCR, lists solely in-frame clones and lacks some. The repertoire holds tens of thousands of clones, about 90% seen once, with 2.6% in the top ten. Specimen: peripheral blood, collected before pregnancy. The chain uses TRBV6-1 and TRBJ1-3; perhaps TRBD1 as D (6 bases). The sequence was obtained from a female donor with multiple sclerosis, enrolled in a pregnancy study. This CDR3 reads CASSPGQSSGNTIYF. The DNA of the CDR3 is TGTGCCAGCAGTCCCGGACAGTCCTCTGGAAACACCATATATTTT.